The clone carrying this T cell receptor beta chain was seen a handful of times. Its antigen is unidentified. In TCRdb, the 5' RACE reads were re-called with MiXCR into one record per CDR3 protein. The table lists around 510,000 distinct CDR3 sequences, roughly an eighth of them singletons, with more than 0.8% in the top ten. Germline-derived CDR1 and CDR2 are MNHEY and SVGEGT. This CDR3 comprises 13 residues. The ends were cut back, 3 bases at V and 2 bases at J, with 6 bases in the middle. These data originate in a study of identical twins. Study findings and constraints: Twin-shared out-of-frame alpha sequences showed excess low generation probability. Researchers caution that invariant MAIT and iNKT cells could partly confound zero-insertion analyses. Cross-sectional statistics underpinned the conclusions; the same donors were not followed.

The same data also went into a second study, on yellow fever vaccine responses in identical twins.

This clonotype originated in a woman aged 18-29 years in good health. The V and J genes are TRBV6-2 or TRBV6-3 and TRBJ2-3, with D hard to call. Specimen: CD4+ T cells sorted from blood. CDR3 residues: CASSYRFTDTQYF. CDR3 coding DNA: TGTGCCAGCAGTTATAGGTTCACAGATACGCAGTATTTT.